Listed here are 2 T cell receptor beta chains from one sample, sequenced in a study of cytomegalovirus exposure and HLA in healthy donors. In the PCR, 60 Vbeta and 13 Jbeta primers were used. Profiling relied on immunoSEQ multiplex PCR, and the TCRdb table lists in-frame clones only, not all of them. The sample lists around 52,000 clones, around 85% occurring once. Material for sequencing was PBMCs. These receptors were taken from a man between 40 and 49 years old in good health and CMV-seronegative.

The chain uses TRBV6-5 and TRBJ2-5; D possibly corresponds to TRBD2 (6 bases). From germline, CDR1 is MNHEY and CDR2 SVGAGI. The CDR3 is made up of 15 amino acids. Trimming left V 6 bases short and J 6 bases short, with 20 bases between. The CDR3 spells CASSHEKGGGKTQYF. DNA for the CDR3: TGTGCCAGCAGCCACGAGAAGGGAGGTGGCAAGACCCAGTACTTC.

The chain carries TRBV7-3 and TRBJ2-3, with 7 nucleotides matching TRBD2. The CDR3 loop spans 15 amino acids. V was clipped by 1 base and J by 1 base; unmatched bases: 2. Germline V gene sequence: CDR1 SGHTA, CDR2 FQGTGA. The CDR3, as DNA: TGTGCCAGCAGCTTAATCGCGGGGGGCACAGATACGCAGTATTTT. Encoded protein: CASSLIAGGTDTQYF.